This entry features one TCR beta chain sequence. Germline lookup yields CDR1 MGHRA and CDR2 YSYEKL. The V end lost 4 bases, the J end lost 5 bases, and 21 bases lay between the germline ends. This CDR3 contains 16 residues. The data stem from a study of blood T cell repertoires in COVID-19. Looking at the study overall: Spain, Italy and the United States supplied samples that represented acute and convalescent COVID-19. T cells, B-cell-depleted T cells, or PBMCs provided the cDNA or gDNA that served as material.

As originally analysed: For nucleated cells, counts were estimated from reference gene primer amplification. Repertoires were generated with immunoSEQ multiplex PCR, while TCRdb's copy carries only in-frame clones and drops some. For V, J and clone size, that table is used; D and trimming come from the DNA. Of 140,000 to 150,000 clones in the sample, roughly 79% were seen once. The chain recombines TRBV4-1 with TRBJ2-7, with TRBD2 as a possible D gene (5 bases). Sample: peripheral blood. The source is a woman aged 55-70 years with acute or convalescent COVID-19. The CDR3 here is CASSLEVVVGEDEQYF. The CDR3 nucleotides read TGCGCCAGCAGCCTAGAGGTCGTGGTGGGAGAAGACGAGCAGTACTTC.